This T cell receptor beta chain emerged from a study of blood T cell repertoires in COVID-19. Study-level background: Italy, Spain and the United States were the sources of the convalescent and acute COVID-19 samples.

This CDR3 is built from 17 residues. V was clipped by 2 bases and J by 1 base, with 16 bases between them. Per the germline V gene, CDR1 is LGHDT and CDR2 is YNNKEL (reference sequence). Sequencing used immunoSEQ multiplex PCR; TCRdb keeps in-frame clones, though not all of them. The sample has fewer than 250,000 clones; about 82% are singletons. The clonotype was recovered from a woman in her sixties with active or convalescent COVID-19. Sequencing was carried out using peripheral blood. V gene TRBV3-1 (or the pseudogene TRBV3-2) combines with J gene TRBJ2-3, with a possible D match to TRBD2 (6 bases). CDR3 in DNA: TGTGCCAGCAGCCAACCCCTGGGAGGCCGGGGCACAGATACGCAGTATTTT. Encoded protein: CASSQPLGGRGTDTQYF.